The clone carrying this T cell receptor beta chain is labeled as medium-sized. What it binds is not known. The data were taken from a study of a mutant IDH1 vaccine in newly diagnosed glioma. Notes on the study in general: Of the patients, 80% to 95% had vaccine-induced immune responses.

The CDR3 is 13 amino acids. V lost 5 bases to trimming and J lost 10 bases, with 15 bases between them. Germline V lookup: CDR1 SNHLY, CDR2 FYNNEI. Time point in this sample: baseline, week 1 (first vaccination visit). Treatment in this sample: pre-vaccination baseline after standard-of-care therapy. Profiled with immunoSEQ multiplex PCR; TCRdb holds only in-frame clones, not every one. This sample has 45,000 to 60,000 clones, with 60% to 85% found just once. This receptor was obtained from a woman in her thirties or forties with glioma. The chain joins TRBV2 to TRBJ2-1; D may be TRBD1 (5 bases). Specimen: PBMCs, collected from a glioma patient treated with radiotherapy, temozolomide or both. The CDR3 loop is CASSQRQNREQFF. The CDR3 nucleotides are TGTGCCAGCAGTCAGAGACAGAATCGGGAGCAGTTCTTC.